This T cell receptor beta chain was sequenced in a study of blood T cells in healthy people across ages. Together with a sample-barcoded 5' primer, a J-beta primer mix was included in a second PCR lasting roughly 6 to 12 cycles. Each CDR3 protein gets one entry after TCRdb re-called the 5' RACE reads with MiXCR. The table has approximately 880,000 distinct CDR3 sequences, roughly 48% seen once. The source material was blood. The receptor comes from a man younger than 45 in good health.

Written as DNA, the CDR3 is TGTGCCAGCAGCCAGATCGGGACAGGTCCCTACGAGCAGTACTTC. Translated: CASSQIGTGPYEQYF. V usage is TRBV4-2 and J usage is TRBJ2-7, with TRBD1 matching over 8 bases. J lost 2 bases, V lost 3 bases, and 6 bases had no gene match. The germline CDR1 and CDR2 sequences are LGHNA and YNFKEQ. The length of the CDR3 is 15 residues.